What follows describes a single T cell receptor (beta chain). This record belongs to a study of blood T cell repertoires in COVID-19. Some clones are missing from TCRdb's copy, which holds only in-frame ones; the method was immunoSEQ multiplex PCR. The table shows approximately 240,000 clones, with almost 85% occurring only once. This CDR3 is built from 13 residues. Germline values: CDR1 SGHNT, CDR2 YYREEE (reference sequence). V was trimmed by 0 bases and J by 4 bases, leaving 7 bases between them. The material sequenced was peripheral blood. This TCR came from a man aged 45-65 years with acute or convalescent COVID-19. The chain couples TRBV5-4 to TRBJ1-1, with D unresolved. The CDR3 loop is CASSLAVPTEAFF. The CDR3 DNA is TGTGCCAGCAGCTTGGCAGTCCCCACTGAAGCTTTCTTT.